Listed here is a single T cell receptor beta chain. Its antigen is as yet unknown. CDR1 is WSHSY and CDR2 is SAAADI in the germline V gene. Trimming took 2 bases from V and 3 from J, leaving 20 bases between them. The CDR3 covers 17 residues. The protocol was immunoSEQ multiplex PCR, while the TCRdb copy is restricted to in-frame clones and leaves out a portion. The sample yields roughly 60,000 clones, approximately 90% seen once. The data are from a study of OX40 agonist ivuxolimab in advanced cancers. As for the study in general: Of the patients, three showed partial responses, one with hepatocellular carcinoma and two with cutaneous melanoma.

General study findings and limits: Low normalized T-cell clonal expansion was also seen in some nonresponders. Antigen targets of the expanded peripheral T cells went undetermined.

Anyone with autoimmune disease history or systemic immunosuppression was excluded. The receptor was derived from an adult with an advanced solid tumor such as melanoma, head and neck, liver or kidney cancer. V gene TRBV10-2 combines with J gene TRBJ2-7, with D possibly matching TRBD1 (9 bases). Material: CD4+ or CD8+ T cells sorted from blood, obtained in a trial of the OX40 agonist ivuxolimab. In DNA form, the CDR3 reads TGCGCCAGCAGTGAGATGACAGGGGGGACTAGTGTCTACGAGCAGTACTTC. Its translation: CASSEMTGGTSVYEQYF.